These T cell receptor beta chains were read from a single sample in a study of beta chain features in type 1 diabetes. Method: immunoSEQ multiplex PCR; TCRdb's copy keeps in-frame clones and lacks some. The profile shows about 620,000 clones, roughly 15% of them singletons. Source material: naive CD4+ T cells from blood. The receptor set was obtained from a man younger than 35 in good health. The CDR3 runs from the conserved cysteine through the conserved F or W. D genes are given only for firm matches. For some rows the clone size is stated as once, few or many, or as a class when expanded; others skip it.

size,D,length,J,V,CDR3,DNA
-,-,12,TRBJ2-5,TRBV6-5,CAISVDSQTQYF,TGTGCCATCAGTGTTGACAGCCAGACCCAGTACTTC
few,-,15,TRBJ2-6,TRBV7-3,CASSPQLSGANVLTF,TGTGCCAGCAGCCCCCAGCTCTCTGGGGCCAACGTCCTGACTTTC
few,-,16,TRBJ2-1,TRBV7-2,CASSSYLHPAYNEQFF,TGTGCCAGCAGCTCTTATTTACACCCAGCCTACAATGAGCAGTTCTTC
-,TRBD1,13,TRBJ1-2,TRBV6-5,CASSKQGALGYTF,TGTGCCAGCAGCAAACAGGGGGCGCTTGGCTACACCTTC
-,-,12,TRBJ2-7,TRBV9,CASSLQGGEQYF,TGTGCCAGCAGCCTACAGGGAGGCGAGCAGTACTTC
-,TRBD2,13,TRBJ2-7,TRBV30,CAWNSAGGREQYF,TGTGCCTGGAATTCAGCGGGGGGGCGGGAGCAGTACTTC
-,TRBD2,15,TRBJ2-3,TRBV5-1,CASSWGRGRPDTQYF,TGCGCCAGCAGCTGGGGGAGGGGTCGCCCAGATACGCAGTATTTT
-,TRBD1,16,TRBJ1-4,TRBV28,CASSPPSTGVSEKLFF,TGTGCCAGCAGTCCCCCTTCGACAGGGGTGAGTGAAAAACTGTTTTTT
-,-,14,TRBJ1-6,TRBV5-6,CASTSGRYNSPLHF,TGTGCCAGCACCTCCGGGCGGTATAATTCACCCCTCCACTTT
-,TRBD1,15,TRBJ1-2,TRBV4-3,CASSQISGGSYGYTF,TGCGCCAGCAGCCAAATCTCAGGGGGCAGCTATGGCTACACCTTC
-,-,15,TRBJ2-3,TRBV4-2,CASSQEKIGADTQYF,TGTGCCAGCAGCCAAGAGAAAATCGGGGCCGATACGCAGTATTTT
-,-,13,TRBJ1-1,TRBV2,CASSEDMNTEAFF,TGTGCCAGCAGTGAAGATATGAACACTGAAGCTTTCTTT
few,TRBD2,15,TRBJ2-3,TRBV7-9,CASSGGLAGGDTQYF,TGTGCCAGCAGCGGGGGACTAGCGGGAGGAGATACGCAGTATTTT
-,TRBD1,16,TRBJ2-6,TRBV2,CASSLAGGAGANVLTF,TGTGCCAGCAGTTTAGCAGGGGGCGCTGGGGCCAACGTCCTGACTTTC
-,TRBD2,16,TRBJ2-2,TRBV5-6,CASSLIGGSDTGELFF,TGTGCCAGCAGCTTGATCGGCGGGAGCGACACCGGGGAGCTGTTTTTT
-,TRBD2,16,TRBJ2-1,TRBV29-1,CSVCWGTSGGANEQFF,TGCAGCGTTTGTTGGGGAACTAGCGGGGGGGCCAATGAGCAGTTCTTC
few,TRBD1,16,TRBJ1-3,TRBV25-1,CASSAYRQGLGNTIYF,TGTGCCAGCAGTGCCTACAGACAGGGGCTCGGAAACACCATATATTTT
few,-,14,TRBJ2-7,TRBV18,CASSLGHGAYEQYF,TGTGCCAGCTCACTGGGACACGGGGCCTACGAGCAGTACTTC
few,TRBD1,13,TRBJ1-5,TRBV6-1,CASSGTGDQPQHF,TGTGCCAGCAGTGGGACAGGGGATCAGCCCCAGCATTTT
-,TRBD2,15,TRBJ2-5,TRBV2,CASSGWRAGGETQYF,TGTGCCAGCAGTGGATGGCGGGCGGGGGGAGAGACCCAGTACTTC
-,TRBD1,15,TRBJ2-7,TRBV5-1,CASSITADRGYEQYF,TGCGCCAGCAGCATTACCGCGGACAGGGGCTACGAGCAGTACTTC
few,-,13,TRBJ2-5,TRBV27,CASSLLGQETQYF,TGTGCCAGCAGTTTATTGGGGCAAGAGACCCAGTACTTC
few,-,13,TRBJ2-1,TRBV6-1,CASSPNWGHEQFF,TGTGCCAGCAGCCCCAATTGGGGTCATGAGCAGTTCTTC
once,TRBD1,13,TRBJ1-5,TRBV6-1,CATVRDRGQPQHF,TGTGCCACAGTCCGGGACAGGGGTCAGCCCCAGCATTTT
-,TRBD1,15,TRBJ2-2,TRBV28,CASSLTGTGTGELFF,TGTGCCAGCAGTTTAACCGGGACAGGCACCGGGGAGCTGTTTTTT
-,-,17,TRBJ2-2,TRBV4-3,CASSQGLAGINTGELFF,TGCGCCAGCAGCCAAGGTTTGGCAGGGATTAACACCGGGGAGCTGTTTTTT
few,-,12,TRBJ1-5,TRBV10-3,CATRSSNQPQHF,TGTGCCACCAGGTCTAGCAATCAGCCCCAGCATTTT
-,-,12,TRBJ2-7,TRBV5-1,CASSLVEYEQYF,TGCGCCAGCAGCTTGGTAGAGTACGAGCAGTACTTC
few,-,13,TRBJ1-1,TRBV29-1,CSVDTRRGAEAFF,TGCAGCGTTGATACTAGGCGGGGTGCTGAAGCTTTCTTT
-,TRBD2,14,TRBJ2-7,TRBV29-1,CSVEDPSGDYEQYF,TGCAGCGTTGAAGATCCGAGCGGGGATTACGAGCAGTACTTC
few,-,18,TRBJ1-4,TRBV6-1,CASREPTRRTGNNEKLFF,TGTGCCAGCAGGGAACCCACCCGGAGAACAGGCAATAATGAAAAACTGTTTTTT
many,-,12,TRBJ2-3,TRBV10-3,CAISSSTDTQYF,TGTGCCATCAGTTCTAGCACAGATACGCAGTATTTT
few,-,16,TRBJ2-3,TRBV28,CASSPGQFPVTDTQYF,TGTGCCAGCAGTCCCGGACAGTTTCCGGTCACAGATACGCAGTATTTT
-,-,16,TRBJ1-2,TRBV25-1,CASSAFLKGRRYGYTF,TGTGCCAGCAGTGCATTTCTCAAGGGGCGAAGGTATGGCTACACCTTC
few,TRBD1,15,TRBJ2-5,TRBV6-5,CAISGTGSRVETQYF,TGTGCCATCAGTGGGACAGGGAGTCGAGTCGAGACCCAGTACTTC
-,-,16,TRBJ1-5,TRBV7-4,CASSLDRGYSNQPQHF,TGTGCCAGCAGCCTCGACAGAGGTTATAGCAATCAGCCCCAGCATTTT
-,-,12,TRBJ1-1,TRBV18,CASSPRTDEAFF,TGTGCCAGCTCACCACGGACAGATGAAGCTTTCTTT
few,-,11,TRBJ1-2,TRBV29-1,CSVGTVYGYTF,TGCAGCGTGGGGACCGTCTATGGCTACACCTTC
few,-,12,TRBJ1-1,TRBV2,CASRDDSFRAFF,TGTGCCAGCAGGGACGACAGTTTCCGTGCTTTCTTT
-,-,11,TRBJ2-5,TRBV20-1,CSAPWRVTQYF,TGCAGTGCTCCTTGGCGGGTGACCCAGTACTTC
-,-,14,TRBJ1-3,TRBV5-6,CASSLTPLGNTIYF,TGTGCCAGCAGTTTGACTCCGCTGGGAAACACCATATATTTT
-,-,14,TRBJ2-1,TRBV5-1,CASSGGQSYNEQFF,TGCGCCAGCAGCGGTGGACAGTCCTACAATGAGCAGTTCTTC